The 10 T cell receptor beta chains presented below share a single source sample, sequenced in a study of a mutant IDH1 vaccine in newly diagnosed glioma. Antigen specificity for these receptors is unknown. Assay: immunoSEQ multiplex PCR; the TCRdb copy retains only in-frame clones and omits some. The sample shows roughly 50,000 clones, under 85% of them seen only once. Time point denoted: week 35, safety follow-up. Doses comprised 300 ug of mutant IDH1 20-mer peptide each, plus topical imiquimod. This specimen consisted of PBMCs, obtained from a glioma patient whose treatment included an IDH1 peptide vaccine. The receptors derive from a man between 35 and 55 years old with glioma.

The genes are TRBV6-1 and TRBJ1-2, with 7 bases matching TRBD1. The CDR3 runs to 14 residues. V dropped 1 base and J dropped 7; count of bases not matched to a gene: 6. Germline V gene lookup returns CDR1 MNHNS and CDR2 SASEGT. CDR3 amino acids: CASSEDGGQRGYTF. CDR3 nucleotides: TGTGCCAGCAGTGAAGATGGGGGACAGCGTGGCTACACCTTC.

The chain has TRBV7-9 and TRBJ2-1, with 7 bases that match TRBD1. Per the germline V gene, CDR1 is SEHNR and CDR2 is FQNEAQ (reference sequence). The CDR3 loop spans 12 amino acids. The junction had 3 bases not matched to a gene; V was cut back by 5 bases and J by 8 bases. CDR3 sequence (DNA): TGTGCCAGCAGCGCGACAGGGTATGAGCAGTTCTTC. This translates into CASSATGYEQFF. Looking up the rest from reference TRBV7-9 and TRBJ2-1 gives the full variable domain: DTGVSQNPRHKITKRGQNVTFRCDPISEHNRLYWYRQTLGQGPEFLTYFQNEAQLEKSRLLSDRFSAERPKGSFSTLEIQRTEQGDSAMYLCASSATGYEQFFGPGTRLTVL.

This clone occurred a few times. The chain links TRBV2 to TRBJ2-1, with a weak D call TRBD1 (5 bases). The length of the CDR3 is 14 residues. V lost 6 bases to trimming and J lost 2 bases, with 11 bases between them. Germline assignment: CDR1 SNHLY and CDR2 FYNNEI. The CDR3 coding sequence is TGTGCCAGCAGGGCCGACAGCGCCTACAATGAGCAGTTCTTC. Residues: CASRADSAYNEQFF.

The chain couples TRBV7-9 to TRBJ1-6; D might be TRBD1 (6 bases). Germline V gene lookup returns CDR1 SEHNR and CDR2 FQNEAQ (reference sequence). The CDR3 contains 15 residues. V lost 3 bases and J lost 7, with 13 bases in between. DNA of the CDR3: TGTGCCAGCAGCTTTTACGGACAGCAGAATTCACCCCTCCACTTT. Translation: CASSFYGQQNSPLHF.

This chain uses TRBV6-5 with TRBJ2-7; 7 nucleotides agree with TRBD1. The CDR3 contains 14 residues. Germline CDR1 MNHEY, CDR2 SVGAGI. Trimming at V came to 2 bases and at J to 5 bases, leaving 6 bases not matched to a gene. CDR3 bases: TGTGCCAGCAGTTACGGCCTGCAGGGGGACGAGCAGTACTTC. Encoded protein: CASSYGLQGDEQYF.

The chain links TRBV2 to TRBJ2-7; D is tentatively TRBD1 or TRBD2 (6 bases each). The germline V and J ends were trimmed by 4 bases and 0 bases, with 16 bases remaining between them. Germline V gene lookup returns CDR1 SNHLY and CDR2 FYNNEI. CDR3 length: 16 amino acids. CDR3 amino acids: CASSGVADRISYEQYF. In DNA, the CDR3 is TGTGCCAGCAGTGGCGTAGCGGACAGAATCTCCTACGAGCAGTACTTC.

This chain links TRBV5-5 with TRBJ2-1; 8 bases map to TRBD1. CDR3 length: 16 amino acids. Trimming took 6 bases from V and 8 from J; bases not matched to a gene: 16. Germline CDR1 reads SGHKS; CDR2 reads YYEKEE (reference sequence). CDR3: CASNQEAGGFYDEQFF. As DNA, the CDR3 is TGTGCCAGCAATCAGGAAGCAGGGGGCTTCTATGATGAGCAGTTCTTC.

V usage is TRBV18 and J usage is TRBJ1-1; no definite D call. V gave up 6 bases and J gave up 1 base, with 15 bases separating them. CDR1 and CDR2 from the germline V gene are KGHSH and LQKENI. The CDR3 has 15 residues. The CDR3 sequence is CASSPSRGWNTEAFF. As DNA, the CDR3 is TGTGCCAGCTCCCCGTCGAGAGGCTGGAACACTGAAGCTTTCTTT.

The chain carries TRBV2 and TRBJ1-3; possibly TRBD1 for D (5 bases). Trimming left V 0 bases short and J 2 bases short, with 5 bases between. CDR1 and CDR2 from the germline V gene are SNHLY and FYNNEI. This CDR3 has 14 amino acids. CDR3 sequence: CASSEARAGNTIYF. CDR3 in DNA: TGTGCCAGCAGTGAAGCCAGGGCTGGAAACACCATATATTTT.

The genes are TRBV5-1 and TRBJ2-1; TRBD1 aligns across 8 bases. V dropped 2 bases and J dropped 4; count of bases not matched to a gene: 5. CDR1 is SGHRS and CDR2 is YFSETQ in the germline V gene. CDR3 length: 15 residues. The CDR3 protein is CASSFGQGQYNEQFF. For the CDR3, the DNA is TGCGCCAGCAGCTTCGGACAGGGCCAGTACAATGAGCAGTTCTTC. Supplemented by reference TRBV5-1 and TRBJ2-1, the full variable domain reads KAGVTQTPRYLIKTRGQQVTLSCSPISGHRSVSWYQQTPGQGLQFLFEYFSETQRNKGNFPGRFSGRQFSNSRSEMNVSTLELGDSALYLCASSFGQGQYNEQFFGPGTRLTVL.